Listed here is a single T cell receptor beta chain. What it binds is unknown. The sample belongs to a study of early T cells in non-severe SARS-CoV-2 infection. Overall study context: RNA in bulk from unsorted whole blood was sequenced, and chains were unpaired. Study results and caveats: Sequences matched to VDJdb favored anti-spike CD8 responses, while private and CD4 specificities were missed.

TCRdb called the 5' RACE reads again in MiXCR, with one record for every CDR3 protein. The sample records 25,000 to 35,000 distinct CDR3 sequences, around 5.2% being singletons. Germline CDR1 and CDR2: SEHNR and FQNEAQ (reference sequence). V was clipped by 2 bases and J by 10 bases, with 11 bases between them. The CDR3 is made up of 12 amino acids. Sequenced input: whole blood. This chain joins TRBV7-9 and TRBJ1-1; maybe TRBD1 (5 bases). The clonotype was recovered from an adult who was a healthcare worker with PCR-confirmed SARS-CoV-2 infection or an uninfected control (not recorded which). CDR3 in amino acids: CASSLPGGGAFF. CDR3 DNA sequence: TGTGCCAGCAGCTTACCCGGGGGGGGAGCTTTCTTT.